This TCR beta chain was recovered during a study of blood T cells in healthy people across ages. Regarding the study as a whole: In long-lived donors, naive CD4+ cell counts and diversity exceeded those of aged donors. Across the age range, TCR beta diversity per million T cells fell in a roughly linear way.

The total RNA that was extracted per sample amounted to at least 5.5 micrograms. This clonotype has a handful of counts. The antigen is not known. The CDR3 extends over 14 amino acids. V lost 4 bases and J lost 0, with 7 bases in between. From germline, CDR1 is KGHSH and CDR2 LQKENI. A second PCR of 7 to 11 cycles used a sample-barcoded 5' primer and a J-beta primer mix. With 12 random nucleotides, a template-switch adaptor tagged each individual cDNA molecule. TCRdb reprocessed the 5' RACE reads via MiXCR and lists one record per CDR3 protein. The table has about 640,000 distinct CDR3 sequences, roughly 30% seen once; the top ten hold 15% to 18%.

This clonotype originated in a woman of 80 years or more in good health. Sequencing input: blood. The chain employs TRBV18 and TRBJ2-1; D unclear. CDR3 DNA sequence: TGTGCCAGCTCACGGACGGACTCCTACAATGAGCAGTTCTTC. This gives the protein CASSRTDSYNEQFF.